This T cell receptor beta chain derives from a study of regulatory and conventional T cells in RAG deficiency. Points from the study as a whole: Shannon entropy fell and Simpson indices rose in RAG-deficient patients. Omenn syndrome and CID/AS patients had approximately 100-fold fewer unique Treg TCR beta sequences, versus around 9.8-fold elsewhere. Patient subsets had shorter CDR3s; Omenn Treg-Tconv overlap exceeded 85%. Omenn CD25-high CD127-low cells may be activated cells, not true Tregs.

Repertoires were generated with immunoSEQ multiplex PCR, while TCRdb's copy carries only in-frame clones and drops some. The table includes 20,000 to 25,000 clones, nearly 96% detected once. V dropped 4 bases and J dropped 5 bases, with 15 bases sitting between them. The CDR3 loop spans 15 amino acids. The germline CDR1 and CDR2 sequences are SGHRS and YFSETQ. Concerning this clone: Its matching antigen is unknown.

The sorted conventional CD4+ T cells were CD25-low and CD127-high, with genomic DNA sequenced. These data also featured in a second study, about regulatory T cells. That study adds: Amplification used 52 TRBV primers and 13 TRBJ primers.

The TCR sequence derives from a human donor in good health. The source material was CD25- CD4+ T cells sorted from blood. This chain uses TRBV5-1 with TRBJ2-2; D is uncertain. CDR3 bases: TGCGCCAGCAGCCTAGGAGATCCTAGGACCGGGGAGCTGTTTTTT. It codes for CASSLGDPRTGELFF.